The 14 T cell receptor beta chains in this list originate from one sample, sequenced in a study of blood T cells in healthy people across ages. Alongside a J-beta primer mix, a sample-barcoded 5' primer served in a second PCR lasting about 7 to 12 cycles. TCRdb passed the 5' RACE reads through MiXCR, listing each CDR3 protein once. The data show roughly 720,000 distinct CDR3 sequences, about 53% seen once. Sequencing input: blood. The origin of the receptors is an older man in good health.

This rearrangement joins TRBV4-2 to TRBJ2-7; 9 nucleotides align to TRBD1. Trimming at V came to 2 bases and at J to 0 bases, leaving 5 bases not matched to a gene. The germline V gene has CDR1 LGHNA and CDR2 YNFKEQ. This CDR3 has 16 amino acids. Here the CDR3 reads CASSQSGQGPSYEQYF. The CDR3 nucleotides are TGTGCCAGCAGCCAATCCGGACAGGGGCCCTCCTACGAGCAGTACTTC.

This clonotype was picked up a small number of times. The V call is TRBV20-1, the J call TRBJ2-3; D might be TRBD2 (5 bases). The CDR3 totals 15 residues. Per the germline V gene, CDR1 is DFQATT and CDR2 is SNEGSKA (reference sequence). Trimming took off 0 bases at V and 14 bases at J, with 24 bases between the two ends. CDR3 region: CSARDPAREHRYAYF. For the CDR3, the DNA is TGCAGTGCTAGAGATCCGGCGAGGGAGCACAGATACGCGTATTTT.

This rearrangement joins TRBV6-5 to TRBJ2-1, with 10 bases matching TRBD2. The CDR3 contains 17 residues. Per the germline V gene, CDR1 is MNHEY and CDR2 is SVGAGI. J gave up 4 bases and V 0 bases, and 6 bases lay outside the gene matches. The DNA of the CDR3 is TGTGCCAGCAGTTACTCGCCTAGCGGGAGCTTGTACAATGAGCAGTTCTTC. It translates to CASSYSPSGSLYNEQFF.

The V call is TRBV19, the J call TRBJ1-1; 7 bases line up with TRBD1. Trimming at V came to 3 bases and at J to 0 bases, leaving 7 bases not matched to a gene. CDR1 LNHDA and CDR2 SQIVND come from the germline V gene (reference sequence). There are 16 residues in the CDR3. CDR3 nucleotides: TGTGCCAGTAGTATCCTATGGACAGGCGTGAACACTGAAGCTTTCTTT. Protein product: CASSILWTGVNTEAFF.

The CDR3 sequence: CASSQPSGGAPYEQYF. The CDR3 DNA sequence: TGCGCCAGCAGCCAACCCTCGGGGGGCGCCCCTTACGAGCAGTACTTC. The chain employs TRBV4-1 and TRBJ2-5; the D gene is possibly TRBD2 (7 bases). The DNA end favors TRBJ2-7, so the J call may be wrong. This CDR3 comprises 16 residues. The germline V gene has CDR1 MGHRA and CDR2 YSYEKL.

This clonotype was observed a few times. J is TRBJ2-7 and V is TRBV5-1, with 11 bases identical to TRBD1. The CDR3 length is 16 residues. Losses at the gene ends were 4 bases for V and 3 bases for J; bases not matched to a gene: 9. Per the germline V gene, CDR1 is SGHRS and CDR2 is YFSETQ. CDR3 sequence (DNA): TGCGCCAGCAGCCCCAATCCCGGGACAGGGGGCTACGAGCAGTACTTC. Its protein product is CASSPNPGTGGYEQYF.

V usage is TRBV27 and J usage is TRBJ2-3; D may be TRBD1 or TRBD2 (6 bases each). V was pared by 2 bases and J by 5 bases, with 23 bases between. The length of the CDR3 is 18 residues. The V gene's germline CDR1 is MNHEY and CDR2 SMNVEV (reference sequence). The DNA of the CDR3 is TGTGCCAGCAGTTTAATGGGGGGCCGGAGTGGGGCCGTAGATACGCAGTATTTT. Its translation: CASSLMGGRSGAVDTQYF.

The chain combines TRBV20-1 with TRBJ2-7; 13 nucleotides line up with TRBD2. In germline, CDR1 is DFQATT, CDR2 SNEGSKA (reference sequence). The V and J ends lost 6 bases and 0 bases, in that order; junction bases with no gene match: 17. The CDR3 covers 19 residues. The CDR3 bases are TGCAGTGCACCAGGACTAGCGGGAGCCAGGGAGCTAATCTCCTACGAGCAGTACTTC. Translated: CSAPGLAGARELISYEQYF.

This chain links TRBV12-3 or TRBV12-4 with TRBJ2-4; 10 nucleotides agree with TRBD2. TRBJ2-5 explains the end of the DNA better; the J call may be wrong. The CDR3 totals 13 residues. The CDR3 loop is CASSLAGVQTQYF. In nucleotides, the CDR3 is TGTGCCAGCAGCCTAGCGGGAGTACAGACCCAGTACTTC.

The chain employs TRBV5-1 and TRBJ2-3; unclear D gene. The CDR3 has 14 amino acids. The V and J ends lost 1 base and 1 base respectively, with 7 bases between them. CDR1 is SGHRS, CDR2 YFSETQ, per germline. CDR3 region: CASSLRTGTDTQYF. The CDR3 coding sequence is TGCGCCAGCAGCTTGCGTACCGGCACAGATACGCAGTATTTT. Using reference TRBV5-1 and TRBJ2-3 for the parts outside the CDR3, the full variable domain is KAGVTQTPRYLIKTRGQQVTLSCSPISGHRSVSWYQQTPGQGLQFLFEYFSETQRNKGNFPGRFSGRQFSNSRSEMNVSTLELGDSALYLCASSLRTGTDTQYFGPGTRLTVL.

This clonotype has just a few counts. The chain links TRBV7-2 to TRBJ2-1; 8 bases match TRBD2. J gave up 8 bases and V 4 bases, and 7 bases lay outside the gene matches. This CDR3 comprises 14 residues. From germline, CDR1 is SGHTA and CDR2 FQGNSA. The CDR3 spells CASSSRLASDEQFF. DNA of the CDR3: TGTGCCAGCAGCTCCAGACTAGCGAGCGATGAGCAGTTCTTC.

Here the CDR3 DNA reads TGCAGTGCCCAGCTTCGGGGGCGGAGGTTGGGCGATCAGCCCCAGCATTTT. This translates into CSAQLRGRRLGDQPQHF. This chain connects TRBV20-1 to TRBJ1-5; a weak D match, TRBD1 (6 bases). CDR1 and CDR2 from the germline V gene are DFQATT and SNEGSKA (reference sequence). The CDR3 loop spans 17 amino acids. Trimming stripped 6 bases from V and 5 bases from J, with 26 bases between.

This chain links TRBV24-1 with TRBJ2-5; a possible D gene is TRBD2 (6 bases). From germline, CDR1 is KGHDR and CDR2 SFDVKD. V lost 9 bases to trimming and J lost 11 bases, with 21 bases between them. The CDR3 has 13 residues. The CDR3 DNA sequence: TGTGCCACCGGACCGAGAGGGACGGGGGAGCAGTACTTC. It is translated as CATGPRGTGEQYF.

The chain is built from TRBV28 and TRBJ1-2, with D unclear. Germline V gives CDR1 MDHEN, CDR2 SYDVKM. Trimming left V 7 bases short and J 2 bases short, with 11 bases between. This CDR3 contains 13 residues. CDR3 in DNA: TGTGCCAGCACCTTAACCCAAAACTATGGCTACACCTTC. Its protein product is CASTLTQNYGYTF.